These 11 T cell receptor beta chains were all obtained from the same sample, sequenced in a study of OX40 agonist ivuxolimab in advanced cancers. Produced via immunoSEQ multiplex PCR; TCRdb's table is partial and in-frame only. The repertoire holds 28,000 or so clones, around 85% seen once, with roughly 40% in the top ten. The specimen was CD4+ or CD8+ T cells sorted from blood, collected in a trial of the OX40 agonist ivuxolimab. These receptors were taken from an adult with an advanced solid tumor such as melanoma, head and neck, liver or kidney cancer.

The CDR3 bases are TGCAGCGTTCCGAAAGACAGGGGGCAAACTAATGAAAAACTGTTTTTT. This sequence encodes CSVPKDRGQTNEKLFF. The chain carries TRBV29-1 and TRBJ1-4; 10 positions match TRBD1. Trimming removed 5 bases from V and 1 base from J; junction bases left unmatched: 7. This CDR3 comprises 16 residues. CDR1 SQVTM and CDR2 ANQGSEA come from the germline V gene. Supplemented by reference TRBV29-1 and TRBJ1-4, the full variable domain reads SAVISQKPSRDICQRGTSLTIQCQVDSQVTMMFWYRQQPGQSLTLIATANQGSEATYESGFVIDKFPISRPNLTFSTLTVSNMSPEDSSIYLCSVPKDRGQTNEKLFFGSGTQLSVL.

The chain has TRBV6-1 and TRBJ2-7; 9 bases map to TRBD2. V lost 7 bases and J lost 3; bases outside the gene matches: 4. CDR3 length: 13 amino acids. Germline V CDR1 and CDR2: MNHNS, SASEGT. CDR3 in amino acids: CASIWREGYEQYF. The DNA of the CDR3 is TGTGCCAGCATTTGGCGGGAGGGCTACGAGCAGTACTTC.

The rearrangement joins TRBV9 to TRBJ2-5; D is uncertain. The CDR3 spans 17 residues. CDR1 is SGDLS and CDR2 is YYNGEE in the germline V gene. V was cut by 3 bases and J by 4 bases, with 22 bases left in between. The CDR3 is CASSAPQTRATVETQYF. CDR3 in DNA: TGTGCCAGCAGCGCGCCCCAGACGAGAGCTACGGTAGAGACCCAGTACTTC.

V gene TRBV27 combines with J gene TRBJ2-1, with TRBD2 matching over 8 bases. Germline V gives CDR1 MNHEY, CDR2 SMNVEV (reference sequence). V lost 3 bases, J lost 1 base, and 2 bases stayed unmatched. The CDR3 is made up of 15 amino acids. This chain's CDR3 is CASSFRLASYNEQFF. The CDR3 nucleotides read TGTGCCAGCAGTTTCCGACTAGCGTCCTACAATGAGCAGTTCTTC.

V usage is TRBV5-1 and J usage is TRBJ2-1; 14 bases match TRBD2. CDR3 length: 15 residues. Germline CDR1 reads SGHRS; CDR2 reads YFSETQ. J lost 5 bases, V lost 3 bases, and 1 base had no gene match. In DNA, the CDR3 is TGCGCCAGCAGCTCGGGACTAGCGGGAGACAATGAGCAGTTCTTC. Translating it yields CASSSGLAGDNEQFF.

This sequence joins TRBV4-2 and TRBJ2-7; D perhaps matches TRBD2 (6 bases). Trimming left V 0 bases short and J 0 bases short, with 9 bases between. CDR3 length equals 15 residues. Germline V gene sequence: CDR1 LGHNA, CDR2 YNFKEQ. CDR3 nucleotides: TGTGCCAGCAGCCAAGAGATAGCGGACTCCTACGAGCAGTACTTC. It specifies CASSQEIADSYEQYF.

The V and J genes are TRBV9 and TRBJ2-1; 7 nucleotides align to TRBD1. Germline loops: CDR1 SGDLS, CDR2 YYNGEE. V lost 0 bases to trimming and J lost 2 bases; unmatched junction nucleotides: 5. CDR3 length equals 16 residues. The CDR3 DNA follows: TGTGCCAGCAGCGTAGAAGGGCAGGGGGCCTACAATGAGCAGTTCTTC. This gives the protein CASSVEGQGAYNEQFF.

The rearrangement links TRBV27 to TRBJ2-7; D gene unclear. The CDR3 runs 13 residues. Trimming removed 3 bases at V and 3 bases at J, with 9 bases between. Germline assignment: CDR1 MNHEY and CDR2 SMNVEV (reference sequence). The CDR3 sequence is CASSFDLDYEQYF. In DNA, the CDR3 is TGTGCCAGCAGTTTTGATCTCGACTACGAGCAGTACTTC.

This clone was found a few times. In DNA form, the CDR3 reads TGTGCCAGCAGCCAAGATCGAGGCGGCCAAGAGACCCAGTACTTC. This gives the protein CASSQDRGGQETQYF. The gene calls are TRBV4-2 and TRBJ2-5; D remains unclear. In germline, CDR1 is LGHNA, CDR2 YNFKEQ. Trimming took off 0 bases at V and 1 base at J, with 9 bases between the two ends. The CDR3 loop spans 15 amino acids.

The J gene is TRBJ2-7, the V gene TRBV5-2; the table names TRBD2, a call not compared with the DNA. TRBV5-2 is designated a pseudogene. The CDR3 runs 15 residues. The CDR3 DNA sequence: TGTGCCAGCAGCCAAGATCCACTAGTCCCTCCAGAACAGTACTTC. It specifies CASSQDPLVPPEQYF.

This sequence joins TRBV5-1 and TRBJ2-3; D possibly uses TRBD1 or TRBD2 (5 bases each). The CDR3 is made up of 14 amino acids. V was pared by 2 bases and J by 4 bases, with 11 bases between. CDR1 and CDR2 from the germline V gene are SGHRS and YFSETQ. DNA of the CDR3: TGCGCCAGCAGCTTCTTCCGGGGACCAGATACGCAGTATTTT. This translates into CASSFFRGPDTQYF. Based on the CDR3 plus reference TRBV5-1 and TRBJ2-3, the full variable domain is KAGVTQTPRYLIKTRGQQVTLSCSPISGHRSVSWYQQTPGQGLQFLFEYFSETQRNKGNFPGRFSGRQFSNSRSEMNVSTLELGDSALYLCASSFFRGPDTQYFGPGTRLTVL.